What follows is one TCR beta chain and its context. What it binds is not known. This record comes from a study of shared clonotypes between healthy human individuals. CD4+ cells yielded CD45RA+ naive and CD45RA-negative memory subsets. This CDR3 is built from 15 residues. CDR1 is MDHEN and CDR2 is SYDVKM in the germline V gene. The V and J ends lost 1 base and 4 bases, in that order; junction bases with no gene match: 1. Each replicate PCR on the sorted subsets used about 0.2 ug DNA (about 30,000 T cell genomes). TCRdb's table, derived via immunoSEQ multiplex PCR, lists solely in-frame clones and lacks some. This sample has a few million clones, with 80% to 95% found just once. General study results and limits: Relative to clonotypes present in all four donors, those not shared had lower generation probabilities.

This clonotype originated in a man younger than 35 in good health. Some clones in this sample may be carry-over from other donors' samples. The specimen sequenced was naive CD4+ T cells from PBMCs. Subset specified: CD45RA+ positively selected. This chain connects TRBV28 to TRBJ1-5, with 10 bases aligning to TRBD1. The CDR3, as DNA: TGTGCCAGCAGTTTATTGGGACAGGGGAATCAGCCCCAGCATTTT. Translation gives CASSLLGQGNQPQHF.